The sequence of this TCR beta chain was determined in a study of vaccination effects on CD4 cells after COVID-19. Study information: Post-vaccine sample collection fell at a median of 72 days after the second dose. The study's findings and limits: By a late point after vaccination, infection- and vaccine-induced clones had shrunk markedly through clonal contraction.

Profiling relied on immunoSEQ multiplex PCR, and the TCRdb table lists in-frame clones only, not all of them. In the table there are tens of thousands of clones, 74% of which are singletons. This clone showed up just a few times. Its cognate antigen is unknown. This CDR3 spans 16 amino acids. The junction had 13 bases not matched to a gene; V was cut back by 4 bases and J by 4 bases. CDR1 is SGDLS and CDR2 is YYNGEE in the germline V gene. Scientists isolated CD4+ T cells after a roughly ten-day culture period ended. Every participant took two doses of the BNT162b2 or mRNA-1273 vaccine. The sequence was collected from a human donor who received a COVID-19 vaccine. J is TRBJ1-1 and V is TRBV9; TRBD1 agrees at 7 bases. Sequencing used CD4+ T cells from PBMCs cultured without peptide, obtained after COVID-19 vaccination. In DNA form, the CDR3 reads TGTGCCAGCAGCTTTACAGGGGAGAGGAGCGGCACTGAAGCTTTCTTT. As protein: CASSFTGERSGTEAFF. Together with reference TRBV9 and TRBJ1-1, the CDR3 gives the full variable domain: DSGVTQTPKHLITATGQRVTLRCSPRSGDLSVYWYQQSLDQGLQFLIQYYNGEERAKGNILERFSAQQFPDLHSELNLSSLELGDSALYFCASSFTGERSGTEAFFGQGTRLTVV.